The sequence of this T cell receptor beta chain was determined in a study of T cell responses to AZD1222 COVID-19 vaccine. Pooling covered second doses at about 4 or about 12 weeks. The assay was immunoSEQ multiplex PCR, and TCRdb's table has in-frame clones only and misses some. The profile covers under 150,000 clones, with roughly 92% appearing a single time and around 1.1% taken by the ten largest. Overall study findings and caveats: Close to half of spike-specific TCRs reportedly recognize unmutated variant regions. Donor demographics were predominantly white British with a female majority; clonal diversity may be underestimated. With two AZD1222 doses given, Spike-specific TCR breadth and depth both rose.

Points on this clone: Its antigen is as yet unknown.

The CDR3 sequence is 14 residues long. The ends were cut back, 1 base at V and 7 bases at J, with 11 bases in the middle. Germline lookup yields CDR1 MNHEY and CDR2 SVGAGI. The chain joins TRBV6-5 to TRBJ1-3, with D possibly matching TRBD1 (6 bases). This sample comprised peripheral blood, obtained 28 days after the second AZD1222 dose. The receptor was isolated from an adult who received the AZD1222 COVID-19 vaccine. The CDR3 DNA reads as TGTGCCAGCAGTTACTTTGCAGGGGCCAACACCATATATTTT. It specifies CASSYFAGANTIYF.